The clone carrying this T cell receptor (beta chain) has just a few counts. This study enrolled people aged about 18 to 90 from approximately 25 US geographic areas. The recovered donors of Cohort 3 showed two negative PCRs, clearance, or symptom resolution. As processed by the authors: Nucleated cell counts were estimated from reference gene primer amplification. Clones were sequenced by immunoSEQ multiplex PCR, and TCRdb holds only the in-frame ones, with some missing. The V and J calls and the clone size are those of that table, but D and trimming were determined from the DNA. The sample lists hundreds of thousands of clones, 87% seen once, with 8.9% in the top ten. CDR1 SGHAT and CDR2 FQNNGV come from the germline V gene. The CDR3 covers 16 residues. With 5 bases removed from V and 1 base from J, the gap between germline ends came to 14 bases. These data originate in a study of blood T cell repertoires in COVID-19. Study context: Nucleic acid was either cDNA or gDNA, and it came from T cells, B-cell-depleted T cells, or PBMCs.

The TCR sequence derives from a young woman who had recovered from COVID-19. Sequencing was performed on PBMCs or T cells enriched from blood (not recorded which). The chain links TRBV11-2 to TRBJ2-2; D possibly corresponds to TRBD2 (6 bases). CDR3 in DNA: TGTGCCAGCAGCCTCCGGGGACTTGAGAACACCGGGGAGCTGTTTTTT. Translated: CASSLRGLENTGELFF.